The clone carrying this T cell receptor (beta chain) has a handful of counts. Its target is unknown. Treatment specified: oral pan-JAK inhibitor, 5-10 mg twice daily. In alopecia areata patients, both lesional scalp punch biopsies and peripheral blood were collected. This record belongs to a study of CD8+ T cells in alopecia areata. Study-wide results and limits: Many expanded lesional clones persisted in scalp and blood during tofacitinib. When scalp samples are sequenced, resident alphabeta T cells of normal skin are also captured. Expanded CD8+ clones among the top 100, as well as scalp clonality, were significantly decreased by tofacitinib.

It was cDNA, reverse transcribed from extracted RNA, that served as the sequencing template. Using immunoSEQ multiplex PCR, the repertoire was profiled, and TCRdb retains in-frame clones only, with some absent. The data show fewer than 110,000 clones, 60% seen once. This receptor was obtained from a human donor with alopecia areata. Sequences were derived from CD8+ T cells sorted from blood, sampled between weeks 55 and 70, from a patient treated with tofacitinib.

The CDR3 region is CASSPPGEKLFF. The CDR3 nucleotides are TGTGCCAGCTCACCACCGGGAGAAAAACTGTTTTTT. The chain carries TRBV18 and TRBJ1-4; no definite D call. Looked up from germline, CDR1 is KGHSH and CDR2 is LQKENI. CDR3 length: 12 residues. The germline V and J ends were trimmed by 0 bases and 8 bases, with 4 bases remaining between them.